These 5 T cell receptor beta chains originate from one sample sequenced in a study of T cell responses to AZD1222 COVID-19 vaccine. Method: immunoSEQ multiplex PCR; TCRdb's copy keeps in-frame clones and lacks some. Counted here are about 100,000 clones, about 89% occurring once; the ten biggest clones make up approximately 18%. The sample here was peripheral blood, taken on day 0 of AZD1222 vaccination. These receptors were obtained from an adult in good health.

The DNA of the CDR3 is TGTGCCAGCAGTTACTCGGTAATGGACCCCGGATATGAAAAACTGTTTTTT. Translation: CASSYSVMDPGYEKLFF. The chain is built from TRBV6-8 and TRBJ1-4, with D unresolved. V was clipped by 0 bases and J by 6 bases, with 17 bases between them. The CDR3 runs 17 residues. Germline loops: CDR1 MNHGY, CDR2 SAAAGT.

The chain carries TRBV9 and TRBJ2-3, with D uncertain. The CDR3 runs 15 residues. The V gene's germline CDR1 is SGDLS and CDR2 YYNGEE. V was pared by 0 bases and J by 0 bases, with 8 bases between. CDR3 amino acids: CASSVARTSTDTQYF. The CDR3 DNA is TGTGCCAGCAGCGTAGCCAGAACTAGCACAGATACGCAGTATTTT.

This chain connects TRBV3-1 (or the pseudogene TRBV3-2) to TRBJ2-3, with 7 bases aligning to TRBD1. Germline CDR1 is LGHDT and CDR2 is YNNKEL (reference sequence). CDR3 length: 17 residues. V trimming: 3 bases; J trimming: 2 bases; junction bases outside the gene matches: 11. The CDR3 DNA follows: TGTGCCAGCAGCCACCCTTACAGGGGCGGGTACACAGATACGCAGTATTTT. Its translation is CASSHPYRGGYTDTQYF.

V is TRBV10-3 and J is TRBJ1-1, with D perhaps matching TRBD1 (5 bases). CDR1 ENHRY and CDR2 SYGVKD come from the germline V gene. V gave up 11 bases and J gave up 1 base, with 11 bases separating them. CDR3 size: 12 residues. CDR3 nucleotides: TGTGCCTCGAGGAGGGGGAACACTGAAGCTTTCTTT. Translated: CASRRGNTEAFF.

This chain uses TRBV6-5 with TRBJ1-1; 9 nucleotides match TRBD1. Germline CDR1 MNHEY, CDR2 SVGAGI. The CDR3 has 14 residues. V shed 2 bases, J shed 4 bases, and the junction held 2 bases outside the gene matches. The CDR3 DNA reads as TGTGCCAGCAGTTACGGGACAGGGACCACTGAAGCTTTCTTT. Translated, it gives CASSYGTGTTEAFF.